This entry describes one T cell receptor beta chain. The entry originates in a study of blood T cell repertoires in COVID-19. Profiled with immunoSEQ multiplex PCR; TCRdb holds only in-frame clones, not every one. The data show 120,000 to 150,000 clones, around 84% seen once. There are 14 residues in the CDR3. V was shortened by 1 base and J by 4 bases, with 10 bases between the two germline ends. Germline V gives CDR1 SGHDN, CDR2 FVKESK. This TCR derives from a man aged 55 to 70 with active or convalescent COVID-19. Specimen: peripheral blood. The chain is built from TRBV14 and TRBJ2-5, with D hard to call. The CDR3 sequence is CASSQVSKPETQYF. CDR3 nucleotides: TGTGCCAGCAGCCAAGTTTCCAAGCCAGAGACCCAGTACTTC.